This entry describes one T cell receptor (beta chain). Its antigen is undetermined. Trimming at V came to 6 bases and at J to 7 bases, leaving 7 bases not matched to a gene. The V gene's germline CDR1 is LNHDA and CDR2 SQIVND (reference sequence). The CDR3 runs to 14 residues. These data originate in a study of T cell responses to AZD1222 COVID-19 vaccine. Whole-study results and caveats: Spike-specific TCR breadth and depth both grew after two AZD1222 doses. A mostly white British donor set with more females was recruited, and clonal diversity was possibly underestimated. The study found vaccine-associated CD4 TCRs spanning spike, dominant at 160-218 and 743-854.

The table came from immunoSEQ multiplex PCR; TCRdb's copy has only in-frame clones and leaves some out. This sample has 110,000 to 150,000 clones, with approximately 94% found just once. This receptor was taken from an adult in good health. The source was peripheral blood, collected on day 0 of AZD1222 vaccination. The genes are TRBV19 and TRBJ1-5; 9 bases line up with TRBD1. CDR3 region: CASRGQGMRQPQHF. The CDR3 DNA reads TGTGCCAGTAGGGGACAGGGAATGAGGCAGCCCCAGCATTTT.